This T cell receptor beta chain is drawn from a study of CD8 T cells in Susac syndrome. With random hexamers, reverse transcription was performed on roughly 0.45 to 1 ug of RNA. TCRdb re-analysed the immunoSEQ multiplex PCR reads in MiXCR, keeping a single row per CDR3 protein. The sample holds about 250,000 distinct CDR3 sequences, 93% seen once. Only one count was recorded for this clonotype. V lost 0 bases and J 7 bases, leaving 13 bases between the germline ends. Germline V gene data show CDR1 as LGHNA and CDR2 as YNFKEQ. The CDR3 loop spans 15 amino acids. The sample was CD4+ T cells from PBMCs. This sequence originates from a human donor with multiple sclerosis. This chain uses TRBV4-2 with TRBJ2-1; TRBD2 might be the D (6 bases). The CDR3 DNA is TGTGCCAGCAGCCAAGACCTGGGACTCTGGAATGAGCAGTTCTTC. Residues: CASSQDLGLWNEQFF.